This T cell receptor beta chain derives from a study of early T cells in non-severe SARS-CoV-2 infection (dated by TCRdb to the early 2020s). About the full investigation: Bulk RNA from unsorted whole blood was used for TCR sequencing, so alpha and beta chains could not be paired.

The method behind the library was 5' RACE. Reads for this sample came from a NextSeq 500. In the TCR library protocol, unique molecular identifiers were attached to individual cDNA molecules to correct for PCR bias and sequencing error. TCR alpha and beta chains were both sequenced, and the abundances of alpha and beta sequences in each sample were closely correlated with each other. Processing in the source paper ran as follows. Decombinator V4 was used to annotate the V gene, J gene and CDR3 of the TCR sequences. TCRs were defined as expanded if a significant change between any two time points was detected under a Poisson model with p below 0.0001. TCR abundances were normalised to the total number of TCRs sequenced per sample and expressed as counts per million. MAIT TCRs were defined by TRAV1-2 paired with TRAJ12, TRAJ20 or TRAJ33, and iNKT TCRs by TRAV10 paired with TRAJ18. VDJdb, accessed 1 November 2021, was searched for CMV, EBV and SARS-CoV-2 annotated TCRs, with TCRs annotated for multiple antigens excluded. TCRdb took the public reads, trimmed them with fastp at Q25, ran MiXCR for clone calling and kept in-frame beta chains. Rows with one shared CDR3 protein collapse into an entry with the most common genes and DNA. TCRdb, not the authors, supplied the V and J calls. This sample holds about 34,000 distinct CDR3 sequences; 5.5% to 7.5% were observed only once. 7.5% to 8% of the sample belongs to the ten largest clones.

As regards this clonotype: The target of this receptor is not known. Base qualities are missing; no much larger clone stands one base away.

Set within a cohort of healthcare workers in London, UK, this nested case-control study involved weekly PCR testing of nasopharyngeal swabs along with blood sampling. Healthcare workers were recruited between 23 and 31 March 2020, during the week of the UK lockdown, and were followed weekly for up to about 16 weeks. The investigation overall reported the following: VDJdb matching was skewed toward anti-spike CD8 responses, so virus-specific expansions were likely underestimated and private and CD4 specificities were missed.

After removal of 0 bases from V and 5 bases from J, the junction retains 8 bases not matched to a gene. Sequences DFQATT (CDR1) and SNEGSKA (CDR2) are obtained from the germline V gene (reference sequence). The CDR3 contains 15 residues, cysteine and phenylalanine counted. The kept DNA is CDR3 alone, 45 bases in frame from the first base. The chain was built from TRBV20-1 and TRBJ2-5; TRBD1 fits 8 bases in the junction. Sequences were obtained from whole blood. The source of this sequence is an adult who was a healthcare worker with PCR-confirmed SARS-CoV-2 infection or an uninfected control (not recorded which). The CDR3 protein is CSARDTGGFQETQYF. Read as DNA, the sequence is TGCAGTGCTAGAGATACAGGGGGTTTTCAGGAGACCCAGTACTTC.